This T cell receptor (beta chain) was sequenced in a study of T cell responses to AZD1222 COVID-19 vaccine. The study, taken as a whole, reports: The donor cohort was predominantly white British with a female majority, and clonal diversity may have been underestimated. Spike as a whole was targeted by vaccine-associated CD4 TCRs, dominant at 160-218 and 743-854.

As concerns this clone: Antigen unknown.

Measured with immunoSEQ multiplex PCR; TCRdb has only the in-frame clones, and not every one. The data contain 110,000 to 150,000 clones, about 92% of them singletons. The origin of this receptor is an adult in good health. Specimen: peripheral blood, collected on day 0 of AZD1222 vaccination.

CDR3 loop: CASSQARVNAFF. The CDR3 coding sequence is TGTGCCAGCAGCCAGGCCCGGGTGAACGCTTTCTTT. This chain connects TRBV12-3 or TRBV12-4 to TRBJ1-1; no reliable D call. The CDR3 is 12 residues long. V lost 6 bases and J lost 11, with 16 bases in between.